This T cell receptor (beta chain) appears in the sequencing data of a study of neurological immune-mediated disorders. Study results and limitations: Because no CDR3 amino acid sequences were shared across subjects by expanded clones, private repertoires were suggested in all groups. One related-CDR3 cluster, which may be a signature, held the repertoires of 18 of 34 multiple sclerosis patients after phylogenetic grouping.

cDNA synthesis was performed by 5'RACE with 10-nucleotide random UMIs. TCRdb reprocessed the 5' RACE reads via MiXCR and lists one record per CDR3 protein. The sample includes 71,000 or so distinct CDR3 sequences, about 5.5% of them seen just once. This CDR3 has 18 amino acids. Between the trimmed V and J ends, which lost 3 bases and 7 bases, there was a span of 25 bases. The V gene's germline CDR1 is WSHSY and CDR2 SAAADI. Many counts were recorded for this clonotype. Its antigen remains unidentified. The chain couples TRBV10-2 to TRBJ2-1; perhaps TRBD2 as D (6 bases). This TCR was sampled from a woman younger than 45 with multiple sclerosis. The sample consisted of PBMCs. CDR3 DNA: TGCGCCAGCAGTGAAATTAATAGCGGAAAACCTAAAGGGAATGAGCAGTTCTTC. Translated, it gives CASSEINSGKPKGNEQFF.